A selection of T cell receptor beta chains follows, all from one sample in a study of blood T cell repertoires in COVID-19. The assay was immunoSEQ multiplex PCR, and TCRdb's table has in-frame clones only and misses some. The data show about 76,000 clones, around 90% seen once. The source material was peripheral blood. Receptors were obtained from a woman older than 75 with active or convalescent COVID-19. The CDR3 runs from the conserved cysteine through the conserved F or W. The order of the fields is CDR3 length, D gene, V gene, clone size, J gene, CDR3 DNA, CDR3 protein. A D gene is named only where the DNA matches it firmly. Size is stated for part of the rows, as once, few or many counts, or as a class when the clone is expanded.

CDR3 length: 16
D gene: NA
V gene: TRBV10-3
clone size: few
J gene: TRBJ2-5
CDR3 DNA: TGTGCCATCAGTGAGTCCTTAAATGGCTACCAAGAGACCCAGTACTTC
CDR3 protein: CAISESLNGYQETQYF

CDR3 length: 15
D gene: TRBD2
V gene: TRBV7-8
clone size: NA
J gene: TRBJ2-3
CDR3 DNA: TGTGCCAGCAGCTTATTCGGGGGGGAGGGAGATACGCAGTATTTT
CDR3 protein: CASSLFGGEGDTQYF

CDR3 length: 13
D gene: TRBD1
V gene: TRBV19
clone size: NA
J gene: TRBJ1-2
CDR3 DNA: TGTGCCAGTAGTATACAAGGGACAGTTGGCTACACCTTC
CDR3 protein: CASSIQGTVGYTF

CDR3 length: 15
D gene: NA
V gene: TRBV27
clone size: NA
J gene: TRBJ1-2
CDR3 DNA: TGTGCCAGCAGTCCAAACAGGGCTGATAACTATGGCTACACCTTC
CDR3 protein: CASSPNRADNYGYTF

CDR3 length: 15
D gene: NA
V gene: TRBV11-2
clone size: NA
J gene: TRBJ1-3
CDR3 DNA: TGTGCCAGCAGCTTAGGTGGTGGAGTTGGAAACACCATATATTTT
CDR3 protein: CASSLGGGVGNTIYF

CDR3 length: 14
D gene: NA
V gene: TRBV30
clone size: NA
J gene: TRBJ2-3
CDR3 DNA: TGTGCCTGGAGTCAGATGCTCAGCACAGATACGCAGTATTTT
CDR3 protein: CAWSQMLSTDTQYF

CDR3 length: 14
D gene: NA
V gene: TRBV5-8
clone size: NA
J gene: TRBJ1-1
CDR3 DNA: TGTGCCAGCAGCTTGTATGTGGGAGCCACTGAAGCTTTCTTT
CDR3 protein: CASSLYVGATEAFF

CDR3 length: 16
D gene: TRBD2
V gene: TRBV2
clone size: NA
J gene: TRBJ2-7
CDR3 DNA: TGTGCCAGCAGTGGACCGACTAGCGGGGGGTCAGACGAGCAGTACTTC
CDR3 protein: CASSGPTSGGSDEQYF

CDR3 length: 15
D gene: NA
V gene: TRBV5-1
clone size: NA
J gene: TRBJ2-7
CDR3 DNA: TGCGCCAGCAGCCTGCGGGGGCCGCCTACCTACGAGCAGTACTTC
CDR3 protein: CASSLRGPPTYEQYF

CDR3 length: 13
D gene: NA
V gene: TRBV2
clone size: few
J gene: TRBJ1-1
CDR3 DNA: TGTGCCAGCAGAGTCAGGGGGAACACTGAAGCTTTCTTT
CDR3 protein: CASRVRGNTEAFF